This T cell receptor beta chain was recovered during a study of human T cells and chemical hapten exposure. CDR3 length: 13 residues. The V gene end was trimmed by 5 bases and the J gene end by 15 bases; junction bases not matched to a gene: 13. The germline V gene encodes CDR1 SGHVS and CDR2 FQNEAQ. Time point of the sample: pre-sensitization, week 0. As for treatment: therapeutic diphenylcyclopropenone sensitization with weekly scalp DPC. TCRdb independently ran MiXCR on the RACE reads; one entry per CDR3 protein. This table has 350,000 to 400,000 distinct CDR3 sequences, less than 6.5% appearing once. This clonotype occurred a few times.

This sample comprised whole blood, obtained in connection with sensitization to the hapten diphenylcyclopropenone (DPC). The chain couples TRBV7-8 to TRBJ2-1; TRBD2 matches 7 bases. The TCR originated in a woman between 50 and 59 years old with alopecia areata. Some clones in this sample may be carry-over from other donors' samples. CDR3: CASSPASGAIRFF. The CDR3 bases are TGTGCCAGCAGCCCTGCTAGCGGTGCAATCAGGTTCTTC.